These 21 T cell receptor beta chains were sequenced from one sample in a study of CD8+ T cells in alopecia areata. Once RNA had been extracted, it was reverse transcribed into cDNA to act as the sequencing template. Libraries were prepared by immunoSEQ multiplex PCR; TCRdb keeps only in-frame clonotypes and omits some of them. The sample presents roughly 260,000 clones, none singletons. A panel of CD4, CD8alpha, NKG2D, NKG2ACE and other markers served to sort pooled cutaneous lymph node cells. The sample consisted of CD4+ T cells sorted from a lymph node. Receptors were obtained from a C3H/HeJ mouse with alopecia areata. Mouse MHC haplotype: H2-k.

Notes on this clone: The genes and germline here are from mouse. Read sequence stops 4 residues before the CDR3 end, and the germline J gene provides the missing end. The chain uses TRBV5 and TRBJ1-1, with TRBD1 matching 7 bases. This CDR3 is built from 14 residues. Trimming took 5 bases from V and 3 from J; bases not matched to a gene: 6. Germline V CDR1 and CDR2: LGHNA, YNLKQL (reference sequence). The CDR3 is CASSVQGRDTEVFF. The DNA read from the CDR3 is TGTGCCAGCAGCGTACAGGGGAGGGACACA.

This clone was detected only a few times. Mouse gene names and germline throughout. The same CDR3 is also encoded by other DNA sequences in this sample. The CDR3 DNA, read in part, is TGTGCCAGCAGTATTGGGACAGGGGGCGGTCAAAAC. Translation gives CASSIGTGGGQN. The CDR3 in its entirety is CASSIGTGGGQNTLYF. The V call is TRBV19, the J call TRBJ2-4; 12 bases line up with TRBD1. The sequence runs out 4 residues before the end of the CDR3; the remainder is reconstructed from the germline J gene. V dropped 2 bases and J dropped 1; count of bases not matched to a gene: 2. Germline-derived CDR1 and CDR2 are FNHDT and SITEND (reference sequence). The CDR3 runs 16 residues. The full variable domain, with the rest looked up from reference TRBV19 and TRBJ2-4, is GGIITQTPKFLIGQEGQKLTLKCQQNFNHDTMYWYRQDSGKGLRLIYYSITENDLQKGDLSEGYDASREKKSSFSLTVTSAQKNEMAVFLCASSIGTGGGQNTLYFGAGTRLSVL.

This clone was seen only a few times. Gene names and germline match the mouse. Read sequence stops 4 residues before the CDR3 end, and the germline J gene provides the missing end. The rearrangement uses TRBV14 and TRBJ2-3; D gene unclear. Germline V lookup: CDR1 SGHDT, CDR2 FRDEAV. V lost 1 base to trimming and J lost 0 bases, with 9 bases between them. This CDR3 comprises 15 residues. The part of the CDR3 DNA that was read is TGTGCCAGCAGTTTCACAGAAACTAGTGCAGAA. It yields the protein CASSFTETSAE. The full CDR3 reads CASSFTETSAETLYF.

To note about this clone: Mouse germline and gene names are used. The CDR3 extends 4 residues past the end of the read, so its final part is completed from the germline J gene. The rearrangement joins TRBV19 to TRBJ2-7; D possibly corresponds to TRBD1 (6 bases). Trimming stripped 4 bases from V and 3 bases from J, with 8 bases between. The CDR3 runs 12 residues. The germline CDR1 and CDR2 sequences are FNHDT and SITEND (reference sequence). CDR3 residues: CASSLDSYEQYF. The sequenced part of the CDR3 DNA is TGTGCCAGCAGTTTGGACAGCTAT.

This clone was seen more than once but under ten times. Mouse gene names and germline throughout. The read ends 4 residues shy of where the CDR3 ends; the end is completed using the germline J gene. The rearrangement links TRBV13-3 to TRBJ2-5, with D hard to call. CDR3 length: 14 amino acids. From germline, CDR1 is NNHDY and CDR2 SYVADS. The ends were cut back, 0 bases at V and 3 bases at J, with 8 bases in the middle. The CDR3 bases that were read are TGTGCCAGCAGTGATGAAGGCAGGCAAGAC. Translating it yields CASSDEGRQD. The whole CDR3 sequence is CASSDEGRQDTQYF.

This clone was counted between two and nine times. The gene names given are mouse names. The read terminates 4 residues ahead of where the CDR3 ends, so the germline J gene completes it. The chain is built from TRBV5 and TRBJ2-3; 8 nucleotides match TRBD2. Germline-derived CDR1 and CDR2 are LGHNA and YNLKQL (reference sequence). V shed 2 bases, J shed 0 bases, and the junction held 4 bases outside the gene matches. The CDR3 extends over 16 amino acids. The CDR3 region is CASSQNWGTSAETLYF. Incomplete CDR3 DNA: TGTGCCAGCAGCCAAAACTGGGGGACTAGTGCAGAA.

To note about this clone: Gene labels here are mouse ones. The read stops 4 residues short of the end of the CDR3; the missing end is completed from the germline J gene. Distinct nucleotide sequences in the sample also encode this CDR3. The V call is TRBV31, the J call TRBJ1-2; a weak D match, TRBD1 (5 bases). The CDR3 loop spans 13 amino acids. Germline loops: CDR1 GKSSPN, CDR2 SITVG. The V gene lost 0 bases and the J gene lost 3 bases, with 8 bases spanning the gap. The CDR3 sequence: CAWSLRGDSDYTF. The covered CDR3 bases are TGTGCCTGGAGTCTCCGAGGGGACTCC. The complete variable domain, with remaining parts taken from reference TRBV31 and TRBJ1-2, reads AQTIHQWPVAEIKAVGSPLSLGCTIKGKSSPNLYWYWQATGGTLQQLFYSITVGQVESVVQLNLSASRPKDDQFILSTEKLLLSHSGFYLCAWSLRGDSDYTFGSGTRLLVI.

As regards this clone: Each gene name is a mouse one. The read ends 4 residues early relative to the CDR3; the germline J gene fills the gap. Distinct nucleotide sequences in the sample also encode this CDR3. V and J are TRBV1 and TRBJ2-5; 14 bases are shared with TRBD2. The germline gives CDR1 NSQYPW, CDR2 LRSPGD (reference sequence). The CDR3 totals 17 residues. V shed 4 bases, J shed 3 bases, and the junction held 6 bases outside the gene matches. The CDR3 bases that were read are TGCACCTGCAGTGGGGGACTGGGGGGGCGCGGTCAAGAC. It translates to CTCSGGLGGRGQD. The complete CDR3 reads CTCSGGLGGRGQDTQYF.

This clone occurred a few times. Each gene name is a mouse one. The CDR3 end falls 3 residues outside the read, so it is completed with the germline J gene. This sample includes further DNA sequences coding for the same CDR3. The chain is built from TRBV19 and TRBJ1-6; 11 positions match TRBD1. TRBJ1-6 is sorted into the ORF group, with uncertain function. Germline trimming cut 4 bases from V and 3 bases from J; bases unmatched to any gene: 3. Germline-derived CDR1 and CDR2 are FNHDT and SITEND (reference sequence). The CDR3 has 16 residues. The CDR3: CASSPGTGGYNSPLYF. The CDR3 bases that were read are TGTGCCAGCAGTCCCGGGACAGGGGGCTATAATTCGCCC.

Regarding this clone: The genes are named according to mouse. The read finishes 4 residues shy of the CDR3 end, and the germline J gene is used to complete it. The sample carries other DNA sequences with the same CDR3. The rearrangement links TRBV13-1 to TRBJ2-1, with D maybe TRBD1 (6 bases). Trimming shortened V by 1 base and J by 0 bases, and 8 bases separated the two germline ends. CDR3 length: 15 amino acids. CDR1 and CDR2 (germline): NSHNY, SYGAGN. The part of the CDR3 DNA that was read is TGTGCCAGCAGTGATCTAGGGGGTAACTATGCT. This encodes CASSDLGGNYA. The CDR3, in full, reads CASSDLGGNYAEQFF.

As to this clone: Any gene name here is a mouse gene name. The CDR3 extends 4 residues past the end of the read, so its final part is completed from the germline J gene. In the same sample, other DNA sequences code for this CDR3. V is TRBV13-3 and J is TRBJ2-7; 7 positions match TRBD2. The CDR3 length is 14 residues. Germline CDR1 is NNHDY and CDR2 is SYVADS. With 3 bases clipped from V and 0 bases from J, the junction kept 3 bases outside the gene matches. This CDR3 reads CASSGLGSSYEQYF. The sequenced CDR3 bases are TGTGCCAGCAGTGGACTGGGTAGCTCCTAT.

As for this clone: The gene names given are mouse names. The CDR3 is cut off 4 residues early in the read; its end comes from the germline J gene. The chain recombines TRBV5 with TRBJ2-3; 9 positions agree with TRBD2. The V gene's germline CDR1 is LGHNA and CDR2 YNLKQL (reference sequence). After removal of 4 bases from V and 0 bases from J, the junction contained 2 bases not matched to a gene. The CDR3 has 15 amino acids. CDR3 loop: CASSRWGGSAETLYF. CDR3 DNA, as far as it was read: TGTGCCAGCAGCCGATGGGGGGGCAGTGCAGAA.

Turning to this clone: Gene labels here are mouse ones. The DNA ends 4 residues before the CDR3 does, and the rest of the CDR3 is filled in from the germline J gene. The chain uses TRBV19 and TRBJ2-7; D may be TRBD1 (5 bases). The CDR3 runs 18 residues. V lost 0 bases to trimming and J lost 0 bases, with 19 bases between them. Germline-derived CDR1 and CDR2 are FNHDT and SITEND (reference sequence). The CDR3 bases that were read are TGTGCCAGCAGTATAGTAGGAAGCCCTCCAGGGAGCTCCTAT. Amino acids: CASSIVGSPPGSSY. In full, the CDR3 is CASSIVGSPPGSSYEQYF.

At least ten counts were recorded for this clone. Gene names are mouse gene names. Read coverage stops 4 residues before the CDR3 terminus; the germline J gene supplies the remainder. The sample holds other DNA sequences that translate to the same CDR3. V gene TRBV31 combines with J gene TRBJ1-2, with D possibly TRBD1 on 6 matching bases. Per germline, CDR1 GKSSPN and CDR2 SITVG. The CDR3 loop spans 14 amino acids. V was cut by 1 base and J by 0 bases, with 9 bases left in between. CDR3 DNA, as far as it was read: TGTGCCTGGAGTCCCGGGACAACAAACTCC. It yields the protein CAWSPGTTNS. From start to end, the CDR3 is CAWSPGTTNSDYTF.

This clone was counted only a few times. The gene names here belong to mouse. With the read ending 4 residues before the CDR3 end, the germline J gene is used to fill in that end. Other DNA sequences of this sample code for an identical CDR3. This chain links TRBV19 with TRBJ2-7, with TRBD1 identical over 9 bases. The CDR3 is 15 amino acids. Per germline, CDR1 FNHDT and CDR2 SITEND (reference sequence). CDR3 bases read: TGTGCCAGCAGTATCCCTGACAGGGGGTTATAT. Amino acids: CASSIPDRGLY. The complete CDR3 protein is CASSIPDRGLYEQYF.

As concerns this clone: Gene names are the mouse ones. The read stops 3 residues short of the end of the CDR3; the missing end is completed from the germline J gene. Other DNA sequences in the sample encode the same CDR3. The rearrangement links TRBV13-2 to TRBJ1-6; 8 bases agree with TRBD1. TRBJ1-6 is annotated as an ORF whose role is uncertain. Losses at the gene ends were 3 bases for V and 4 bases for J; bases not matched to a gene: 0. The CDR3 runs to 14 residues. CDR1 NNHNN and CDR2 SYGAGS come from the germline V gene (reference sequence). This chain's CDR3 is CASGGTGYNSPLYF. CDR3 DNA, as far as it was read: TGTGCCAGCGGTGGGACAGGGTATAATTCGCCC.

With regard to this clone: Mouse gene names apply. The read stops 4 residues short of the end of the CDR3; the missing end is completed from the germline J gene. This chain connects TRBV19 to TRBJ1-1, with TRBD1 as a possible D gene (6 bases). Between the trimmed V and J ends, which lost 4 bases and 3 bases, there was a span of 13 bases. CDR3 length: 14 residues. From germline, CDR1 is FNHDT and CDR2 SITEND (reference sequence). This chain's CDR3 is CASSLQGPYTEVFF. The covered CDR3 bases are TGTGCCAGCAGTCTCCAGGGGCCGTACACA.

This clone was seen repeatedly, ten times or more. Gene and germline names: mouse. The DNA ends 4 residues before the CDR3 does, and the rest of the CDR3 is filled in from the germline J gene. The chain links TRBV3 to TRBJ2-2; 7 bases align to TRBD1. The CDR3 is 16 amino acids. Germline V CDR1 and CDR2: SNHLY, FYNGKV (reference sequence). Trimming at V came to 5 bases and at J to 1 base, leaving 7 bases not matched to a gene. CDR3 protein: CASSLSGTENTGQLYF. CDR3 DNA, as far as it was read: TGTGCCAGCAGCCTATCCGGGACAGAAAACACCGGG.

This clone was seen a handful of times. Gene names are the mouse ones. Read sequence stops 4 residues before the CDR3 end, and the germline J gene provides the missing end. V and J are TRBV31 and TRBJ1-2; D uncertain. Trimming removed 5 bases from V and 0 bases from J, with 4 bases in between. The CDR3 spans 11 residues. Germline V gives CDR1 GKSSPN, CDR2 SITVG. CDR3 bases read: TGTGCCTGGTCCACAAACTCC. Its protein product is CAWSTNS. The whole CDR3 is CAWSTNSDYTF.

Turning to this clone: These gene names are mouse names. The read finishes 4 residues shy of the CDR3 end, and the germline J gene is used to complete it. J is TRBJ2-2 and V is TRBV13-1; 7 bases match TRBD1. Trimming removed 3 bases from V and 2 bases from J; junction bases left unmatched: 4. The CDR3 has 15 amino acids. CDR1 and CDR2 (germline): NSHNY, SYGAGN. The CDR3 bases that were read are TGTGCCAGCAGTGGTTCACAGGGGAACACCGGG. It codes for CASSGSQGNTG. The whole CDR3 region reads CASSGSQGNTGQLYF.

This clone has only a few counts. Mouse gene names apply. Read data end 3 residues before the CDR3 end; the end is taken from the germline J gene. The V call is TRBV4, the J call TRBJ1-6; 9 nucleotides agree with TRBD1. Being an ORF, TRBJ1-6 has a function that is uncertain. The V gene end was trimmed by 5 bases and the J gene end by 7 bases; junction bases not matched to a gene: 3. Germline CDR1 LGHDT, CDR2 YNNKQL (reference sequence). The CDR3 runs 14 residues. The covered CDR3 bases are TGTGCCAGCAGCCACAGGGGGCGGAATTCGCCC. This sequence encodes CASSHRGRNSP. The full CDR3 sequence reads CASSHRGRNSPLYF.